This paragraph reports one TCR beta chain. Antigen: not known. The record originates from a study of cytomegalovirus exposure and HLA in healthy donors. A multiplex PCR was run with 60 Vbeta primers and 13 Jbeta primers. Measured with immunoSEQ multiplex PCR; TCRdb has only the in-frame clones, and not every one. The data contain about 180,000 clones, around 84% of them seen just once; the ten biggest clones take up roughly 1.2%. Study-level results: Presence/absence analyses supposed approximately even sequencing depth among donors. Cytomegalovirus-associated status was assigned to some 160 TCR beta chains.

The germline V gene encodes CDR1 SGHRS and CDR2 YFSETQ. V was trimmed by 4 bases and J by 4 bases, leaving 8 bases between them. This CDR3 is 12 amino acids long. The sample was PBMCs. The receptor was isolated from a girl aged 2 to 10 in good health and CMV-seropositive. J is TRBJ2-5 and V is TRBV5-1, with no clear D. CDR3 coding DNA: TGCGCCAGCAGCCGGCCGGGAGAGACCCAGTACTTC. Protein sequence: CASSRPGETQYF.